This T cell receptor (beta chain) is from a study of blood T cell repertoires in COVID-19. On the study more broadly: Samples of COVID-19 (acute and convalescent) were obtained from the United States, Italy and Spain. T cells, B-cell-depleted T cells, or PBMCs provided the cDNA or gDNA that served as material.

The authors' processing: Reference gene primer amplification in the assay estimated nucleated cell counts. Method: immunoSEQ multiplex PCR; TCRdb's copy keeps in-frame clones and lacks some. D and trimming come from the DNA, and the V and J calls and clone size come from that table. The sample shows roughly 58,000 clones, around two thirds of them seen only once. Germline CDR1 reads SGHTA; CDR2 reads FQGNSA. The germline V and J ends were trimmed by 6 bases and 5 bases, with 17 bases remaining between them. There are 14 residues in the CDR3. Within 2 weeks before study entry, exposed participants met a COVID-19 case.

The J gene is TRBJ2-7, the V gene TRBV7-2; the D gene is possibly TRBD2 (5 bases). This TCR derives from a woman aged 55-69 years who had been exposed to COVID-19. Material for sequencing was PBMCs or T cells enriched from blood (not recorded which). CDR3 loop: CASSPHGGGHEQYF. Written as DNA, the CDR3 is TGTGCCAGCAGTCCCCACGGCGGAGGTCACGAGCAGTACTTC.